The clone carrying this TCR beta chain was seen only once. Clones were read by immunoSEQ multiplex PCR, and TCRdb kept only the in-frame ones, dropping some. The sample comprises 70,000 to 90,000 clones, approximately 87% of which are singletons, and approximately 10% rests with the top ten. The data belong to a study of blood T cell repertoires in COVID-19. CDR1 and CDR2 (germline): LGHDT, YNNKEL (reference sequence). The junction had 4 bases not matched to a gene; V was cut back by 7 bases and J by 1 base. The CDR3 contains 13 residues. The receptor was derived from a human donor in a cohort sampled during active COVID-19. The sequencing input was peripheral blood. The V and J genes are TRBV3-1 (or the pseudogene TRBV3-2) and TRBJ2-7, with 7 positions matching TRBD2. In DNA, the CDR3 is TGTGCCAGCAAGGCGGGGGATTCCTACGAGCAGTACTTC. Amino acid sequence: CASKAGDSYEQYF.